Following are 24 T cell receptor beta chains from one sample sequenced in a study of response to subunit inactivated influenza vaccine. TCRdb called the RT-PCR reads again in MiXCR, with one record for every CDR3 protein. The sample consists of under 800,000 distinct CDR3 sequences, approximately 14% of them appearing once. This specimen was PBMCs from blood, taken roughly 15 days before vaccination. These receptor sequences come from a middle-aged man who received an inactivated influenza vaccine.

Only a few counts were recorded for this clonotype. The chain recombines TRBV29-1 with TRBJ2-7, with 7 bases lining up with TRBD2. Losses at the gene ends were 4 bases for V and 3 bases for J; bases not matched to a gene: 6. CDR3 length: 13 residues. Per germline, CDR1 SQVTM and CDR2 ANQGSEA. The CDR3 reads CSVAESGVYEQYF. The DNA for the CDR3 is TGCAGCGTTGCGGAAAGCGGGGTCTACGAGCAGTACTTC.

CDR3 DNA sequence: TGTGCCAGCAGCCAGGATAACCTAGCGGGGGGCACCGGCGGGGAGCTGTTTTTT. Amino acids: CASSQDNLAGGTGGELFF. The chain employs TRBV4-2 and TRBJ2-2; TRBD2 agrees at 11 bases. The CDR3 spans 18 residues. Looked up from germline, CDR1 is LGHNA and CDR2 is YNFKEQ. V lost 3 bases, J lost 7 bases, and 13 bases stayed unmatched.

The chain is built from TRBV11-3 and TRBJ2-5, with D unresolved. This CDR3 has 13 residues. Germline V CDR1 and CDR2: SGHNT, YENEEA. Trimming shortened V by 5 bases and J by 6 bases, and 13 bases separated the two germline ends. Here the CDR3 reads CASSVANGQTQYF. The CDR3, as DNA: TGTGCCAGCAGCGTTGCAAACGGCCAGACCCAGTACTTC.

The chain joins TRBV6-5 to TRBJ2-6; D uncertain. Deletions cut 2 bases from V and 0 bases from J, with 11 bases between. Per the germline V gene, CDR1 is MNHEY and CDR2 is SVGAGI. The CDR3 sequence is 17 residues long. CDR3 bases: TGTGCCAGCAGTTACGGTAACGGTTTCTCTGGGGCCAACGTCCTGACTTTC. Protein: CASSYGNGFSGANVLTF.

The chain is built from TRBV29-1 and TRBJ1-4, with a possible D match to TRBD1 (5 bases). CDR1 is SQVTM and CDR2 is ANQGSEA in the germline V gene. The CDR3 loop spans 13 amino acids. The germline V and J ends were trimmed by 6 bases and 4 bases, with 12 bases remaining between them. CDR3 DNA sequence: TGCAGCGTACCGGGACTTCATAATGAAAAACTGTTTTTT. Amino acids: CSVPGLHNEKLFF.

This clonotype was picked up one time. CDR3 coding DNA: TGTGCCAGCAGCACAACCGACAGCTCCTACAATGAGCAGTTCTTC. Residues: CASSTTDSSYNEQFF. This chain connects TRBV4-2 to TRBJ2-1; D is perhaps TRBD1 (5 bases). V lost 5 bases to trimming and J lost 0 bases, with 11 bases between them. CDR1 and CDR2 (germline): LGHNA, YNFKEQ. The CDR3 has 15 amino acids.

As to this clonotype: A clone one base away is much larger, so this may be a read error. This rearrangement joins TRBV29-1 to TRBJ1-1; tentative D call: TRBD1 (5 bases). Germline assignment: CDR1 SQVTM and CDR2 ANQGSEA. The CDR3 runs 15 residues. The CDR3 region has the DNA TGCATCGTCACTAGTTACAGGAGTCGGAACACTGAAGCTTTCTTT. This codes for CIVTSYRSRNTEAFF.

This clonotype occurred a few times. This chain joins TRBV19 and TRBJ2-3, with 7 positions matching TRBD2. Germline CDR1 reads LNHDA; CDR2 reads SQIVND (reference sequence). Trimming removed 3 bases from V and 2 bases from J; junction bases left unmatched: 2. The length of the CDR3 is 14 residues. This CDR3 is CASSMRELTDTQYF. The CDR3 bases are TGTGCCAGTAGTATGCGGGAGCTCACAGATACGCAGTATTTT.

This clonotype was seen only a few times. This sequence joins TRBV28 and TRBJ2-2, with D perhaps TRBD2 (5 bases). The V gene's germline CDR1 is MDHEN and CDR2 SYDVKM. The CDR3 length is 15 residues. The V gene lost 5 bases and the J gene lost 2 bases, with 12 bases spanning the gap. CDR3 protein: CASSPAGINTGELFF. CDR3 coding DNA: TGTGCCAGCAGTCCTGCCGGGATCAACACCGGGGAGCTGTTTTTT.

The chain employs TRBV20-1 and TRBJ1-5; D gene unclear. V lost 2 bases and J 0 bases, leaving 8 bases between the germline ends. The CDR3 loop spans 14 amino acids. Germline V gives CDR1 DFQATT, CDR2 SNEGSKA (reference sequence). For the CDR3, the DNA is TGCAGTGCTAGACAGTCCCATAGCAATCAGCCCCAGCATTTT. This sequence encodes CSARQSHSNQPQHF.

The chain has TRBV24-1 and TRBJ2-1; a weak D match, TRBD2 (6 bases). CDR3 length: 16 residues. V dropped 4 bases and J dropped 4 bases, with 16 bases sitting between them. Germline lookup yields CDR1 KGHDR and CDR2 SFDVKD. As DNA, the CDR3 is TGTGCCACCAGTGACTTCTCAGCGGGCTCTTACAATGAGCAGTTCTTC. It encodes CATSDFSAGSYNEQFF.

This clonotype was recorded many times. This sequence joins TRBV4-2 and TRBJ2-7; a weak D match, TRBD1 (5 bases). The CDR3 is 13 residues long. Trimming took 0 bases from V and 6 from J, leaving 9 bases between them. Germline-derived CDR1 and CDR2 are LGHNA and YNFKEQ. CDR3 loop: CASSQEVGREQYF. CDR3 DNA sequence: TGTGCCAGCAGCCAAGAGGTGGGGCGCGAGCAGTACTTC.

The J gene is TRBJ2-7, the V gene TRBV20-1; TRBD2 might be the D (6 bases). Germline loops: CDR1 DFQATT, CDR2 SNEGSKA (reference sequence). Deletions cut 3 bases from V and 6 bases from J, with 15 bases between. CDR3 length: 13 amino acids. CDR3 residues: CSASGGTGAEQYF. The CDR3 DNA reads as TGCAGTGCTAGCGGGGGTACGGGAGCCGAGCAGTACTTC.

The chain employs TRBV20-1 and TRBJ2-3; no firm D call. The CDR3 loop spans 17 amino acids. V was pared by 3 bases and J by 0 bases, with 19 bases between. Germline-derived CDR1 and CDR2 are DFQATT and SNEGSKA (reference sequence). The CDR3 loop is CSASSLGSPTSTDTQYF. CDR3 DNA: TGCAGTGCTAGTTCGTTGGGGTCCCCTACTAGCACAGATACGCAGTATTTT.

The CDR3 sequence: CASSLDSRGGPNEQFF. In DNA form, the CDR3 reads TGTGCCAGCAGCTTAGATTCCAGGGGGGGACCCAATGAGCAGTTCTTC. This chain links TRBV11-3 with TRBJ2-1; TRBD1 or TRBD2 may be the D gene (7 bases each). The germline CDR1 and CDR2 sequences are SGHNT and YENEEA. The germline V and J ends were trimmed by 0 bases and 6 bases, with 15 bases remaining between them. The CDR3 covers 16 residues.

The J gene is TRBJ2-6, the V gene TRBV5-1, with 10 bases fitting TRBD1. Germline values: CDR1 SGHRS, CDR2 YFSETQ. This CDR3 has 17 amino acids. Unmatched junction bases numbered 1, after V lost 0 bases and J lost 1 base. DNA for the CDR3: TGCGCCAGCAGCTTGGTGGGACAGGGGTCTGGGGCCAACGTCCTGACTTTC. This sequence encodes CASSLVGQGSGANVLTF.

The chain combines TRBV3-1 with TRBJ1-2; D is unclear. V dropped 0 bases and J dropped 4 bases, with 6 bases sitting between them. CDR3 length: 13 amino acids. Germline CDR1 and CDR2: LGHDT and YNNKEL (reference sequence). The CDR3 sequence is CASSQEGAYGYTF. The CDR3, as DNA: TGTGCCAGCAGCCAAGAAGGTGCCTATGGCTACACCTTC.

V gene TRBV18 combines with J gene TRBJ2-7, with D perhaps TRBD1 (5 bases). Germline V gene data show CDR1 as KGHSH and CDR2 as LQKENI. This CDR3 region has 14 residues. V lost 4 bases to trimming and J lost 2 bases, with 12 bases between them. As DNA, the CDR3 is TGTGCCAGCTCACTTTTTTCAGGGACCTACGAGCAGTACTTC. Protein: CASSLFSGTYEQYF.

V gene TRBV20-1 combines with J gene TRBJ1-3; D unclear. Germline loops: CDR1 DFQATT, CDR2 SNEGSKA (reference sequence). V gave up 3 bases and J gave up 3 bases, with 12 bases separating them. The CDR3 sequence is 14 residues long. CDR3 in DNA: TGCAGTGCTAGCCCCGGGGTTGGTGGAAACACCATATATTTT. It encodes CSASPGVGGNTIYF.

This clonotype showed up just a few times. J is TRBJ2-3 and V is TRBV7-3, with D perhaps TRBD1 (6 bases). The CDR3 is 14 residues long. The V gene lost 5 bases and the J gene lost 2 bases, with 11 bases spanning the gap. CDR1 is SGHTA, CDR2 FQGTGA, per germline. Written as DNA, the CDR3 is TGTGCCAGCAGCACTGGACAGAACACAGATACGCAGTATTTT. Translating it yields CASSTGQNTDTQYF. Full variable domain (remainder filled in from reference TRBV7-3 and TRBJ2-3): GAGVSQTPSNKVTEKGKYVELRCDPISGHTALYWYRQSLGQGPEFLIYFQGTGAADDSGLPNDRFFAVRPEGSVSTLKIQRTERGDSAVYLCASSTGQNTDTQYFGPGTRLTVL.

This sequence joins TRBV5-1 and TRBJ2-1, with 7 bases aligning to TRBD2. V dropped 3 bases and J dropped 5; count of bases not matched to a gene: 11. Per the germline V gene, CDR1 is SGHRS and CDR2 is YFSETQ. This CDR3 has 16 residues. The CDR3 sequence is CASSSSGRVGNNEQFF. CDR3 sequence (DNA): TGCGCCAGCAGCTCCTCGGGGAGGGTCGGGAACAATGAGCAGTTCTTC.

The chain uses TRBV9 and TRBJ2-3; 7 nucleotides align to TRBD1. This CDR3 is 15 amino acids long. V shed 4 bases and J 5 bases; nucleotides not matched to a gene: 10. Germline V gene data show CDR1 as SGDLS and CDR2 as YYNGEE. The CDR3 loop reads CASSLTGTFGDTQYF. The CDR3 DNA reads TGTGCCAGCAGCTTGACAGGGACATTCGGAGATACGCAGTATTTT. Looking up the rest from reference TRBV9 and TRBJ2-3 gives the full variable domain: DSGVTQTPKHLITATGQRVTLRCSPRSGDLSVYWYQQSLDQGLQFLIQYYNGEERAKGNILERFSAQQFPDLHSELNLSSLELGDSALYFCASSLTGTFGDTQYFGPGTRLTVL.

In its sample, this clonotype was seen a few times. This sequence joins TRBV5-1 and TRBJ2-3; the match to TRBD2 covers 8 bases. This CDR3 region has 17 residues. With V trimmed by 4 bases and J by 0 bases, 10 bases remained unmatched. Germline values: CDR1 SGHRS, CDR2 YFSETQ. CDR3 in DNA: TGCGCCAGCAGCAGCCTAGCGGGCATATCTAGCACAGATACGCAGTATTTT. Its translation: CASSSLAGISSTDTQYF.

The V and J genes are TRBV6-5 and TRBJ2-1; tentative D call: TRBD2 (6 bases). This CDR3 is built from 16 residues. V was cut by 1 base and J by 4 bases, with 14 bases left in between. Germline values: CDR1 MNHEY, CDR2 SVGAGI. The CDR3: CASSYLGGHAYNEQFF. For the CDR3, the DNA is TGTGCCAGCAGTTACTTGGGAGGCCACGCGTACAATGAGCAGTTCTTC.